The T cell receptor (beta chain) under discussion was sequenced for a study of beta chain features in type 1 diabetes. The whole isolated RNA underwent reverse transcription, so sequencing captured expressed TCRB transcripts. Using immunoSEQ multiplex PCR, the repertoire was profiled, and TCRdb retains in-frame clones only, with some absent. The sample has under 300,000 clones, approximately 8.1% seen once. Unmatched junction bases numbered 14, after V lost 4 bases and J lost 5 bases. The CDR3 is made up of 17 amino acids. Germline V gene lookup returns CDR1 MNHNS and CDR2 SASEGT. The clonotype was recovered from a woman under 30 in good health. The V call is TRBV6-1, the J call TRBJ1-2; TRBD1 aligns across 9 bases. Specimen: central memory CD4+ T cells from blood. CDR3 loop: CASSGGPGQGGGYGYTF. Here the CDR3 DNA reads TGTGCCAGCAGTGGGGGACCGGGACAGGGTGGAGGGTATGGCTACACCTTC.